Presented here are 30 T cell receptor beta chains from one specimen sequenced in a study of T cells after yellow fever vaccination. TCRdb called the 5' RACE reads again in MiXCR, with one record for every CDR3 protein. The repertoire includes about 430,000 distinct CDR3 sequences, around a sixth of them detected once, and 18% sits in the top ten. The sequences come from PBMCs, collected before the yellow fever booster vaccination. These receptors came from a young man who received the YFV17D yellow fever vaccine.

The V gene is TRBV14, the J gene TRBJ1-1; D uncertain. CDR3 length: 13 amino acids. Trimming took 6 bases from V and 0 from J, leaving 8 bases between them. The germline V gene has CDR1 SGHDN and CDR2 FVKESK. This chain's CDR3 is CASRYSVNTEAFF. The CDR3 DNA reads TGTGCCAGCAGATACAGCGTGAACACTGAAGCTTTCTTT.

The chain joins TRBV4-1 to TRBJ2-5, with a tentative D call TRBD2 (6 bases). Germline CDR1 is MGHRA and CDR2 is YSYEKL. Deletions cut 3 bases from V and 1 base from J, with 12 bases between. This CDR3 spans 15 amino acids. The chain's CDR3 is CASSQTGLTQETQYF. The CDR3 DNA reads TGCGCCAGCAGCCAGACGGGACTCACCCAAGAGACCCAGTACTTC.

The gene calls are TRBV28 and TRBJ2-7; D tentatively reads TRBD1 or TRBD2 (5 bases each). CDR1 MDHEN and CDR2 SYDVKM come from the germline V gene. The CDR3 contains 12 residues. V was shortened by 4 bases and J by 6 bases, with 10 bases between the two germline ends. The CDR3 here is CASSSGTVEQYV. CDR3 DNA: TGTGCCAGCAGTTCCGGGACGGTCGAGCAGTACGTC.

V usage is TRBV10-1 and J usage is TRBJ2-3; TRBD1 matches at 7 bases. The V gene's germline CDR1 is WNHNN and CDR2 SYGVQD (reference sequence). The CDR3 is made up of 15 amino acids. The J segment lost 3 bases and the V segment lost 0 bases, leaving 3 bases of the junction unmatched. CDR3 loop: CASSESTGVTDTQYF. Here the CDR3 DNA reads TGCGCCAGCAGTGAGTCAACAGGGGTGACAGATACGCAGTATTTT.

The chain joins TRBV6-5 to TRBJ2-1; 9 nucleotides line up with TRBD2. The CDR3 is made up of 17 amino acids. Trimming cost V 7 bases and J 7 bases; bases outside gene matches: 17. Germline V lookup: CDR1 MNHEY, CDR2 SVGAGI. CDR3 in DNA: TGTGCCAGCACCCTCAGCGGGGGGTACGTTAAGGGAAATGAGCAGTTCTTC. It specifies CASTLSGGYVKGNEQFF.

This clonotype was counted ten times or more. The chain's CDR3 is CASSSPYGGTDTQYF. In nucleotides, the CDR3 is TGTGCCAGCAGCTCACCATACGGGGGCACAGATACGCAGTATTTT. The chain links TRBV7-6 to TRBJ2-3; possibly TRBD2 for D (5 bases). Trimming stripped 4 bases from V and 1 base from J, with 12 bases between. This CDR3 is 15 amino acids long. Germline V gene sequence: CDR1 SGHVS, CDR2 FNYEAQ.

The rearrangement uses TRBV6-2 or TRBV6-3 and TRBJ2-7; 8 bases fit TRBD1. Looked up from germline, CDR1 is MNHEY and CDR2 is SVGEGT. CDR3 length: 14 residues. J lost 5 bases, V lost 2 bases, and 5 bases had no gene match. The CDR3 DNA reads TGTGCCAGCAGTTACCTGACAGGGGCAAACGAGCAGTACTTC. Amino acid sequence: CASSYLTGANEQYF.

The chain couples TRBV14 to TRBJ2-7; D ambiguous. V was shortened by 0 bases and J by 7 bases, with 10 bases between the two germline ends. The CDR3 is 13 residues long. Germline assignment: CDR1 SGHDN and CDR2 FVKESK. CDR3 bases: TGTGCCAGCAGCCAAGAATGGGTGAGGGAGCAGTACGTC. This encodes CASSQEWVREQYV.

The chain uses TRBV20-1 and TRBJ2-3; D unclear. The CDR3 spans 12 residues. The V end was cut by 6 bases, the J end by 0 bases, with 7 bases between. Germline V gives CDR1 DFQATT, CDR2 SNEGSKA (reference sequence). The CDR3 DNA reads TGCAGTGCCAGCATGAGCACAGATACGCAGTATTTT. This sequence encodes CSASMSTDTQYF.

This clonotype was detected only a few times. The rearrangement uses TRBV9 and TRBJ2-7, with 10 positions matching TRBD1. This CDR3 has 13 amino acids. Trimming removed 3 bases from V and 11 bases from J; junction bases left unmatched: 8. Germline V gene lookup returns CDR1 SGDLS and CDR2 YYNGEE. The CDR3 here is CASSGLVGQGKYF. CDR3 bases: TGTGCCAGCAGCGGCCTAGTGGGACAGGGGAAGTACTTC.

V gene TRBV28 combines with J gene TRBJ1-1, with a tentative D call TRBD1 (6 bases). CDR1 is MDHEN, CDR2 SYDVKM, per germline. Trimming left V 8 bases short and J 3 bases short, with 19 bases between. The CDR3 has 15 amino acids. The CDR3 is CASPPPGGRDTEAFF. Written as DNA, the CDR3 is TGTGCCAGCCCCCCCCCCGGGGGGCGGGACACTGAAGCTTTCTTT.

This clonotype was seen just once. In DNA form, the CDR3 reads TGTGCCACCAGCAGGGGCATGTTCTATAATTCACCCCTCCACTTT. Encoded protein: CATSRGMFYNSPLHF. The genes are TRBV15 and TRBJ1-6; D ambiguous. Germline assignment: CDR1 LNHNV and CDR2 YYDKDF (reference sequence). V was pared by 3 bases and J by 3 bases, with 9 bases between. The CDR3 contains 15 residues.

This clonotype was seen only a few times. This chain uses TRBV27 with TRBJ2-3; TRBD2 might be the D (7 bases). The CDR3 is 16 residues long. Germline V lookup: CDR1 MNHEY, CDR2 SMNVEV (reference sequence). Trimming removed 5 bases at V and 8 bases at J, with 23 bases between. The CDR3 DNA reads TGTGCCAGCAGTCCGCCCTACGGGGGGCGGATGGGTACGCAGTATTTT. Protein sequence: CASSPPYGGRMGTQYF.

The table lists this clonotype with a few counts. Written as DNA, the CDR3 is TGTGCCAGCTCACCGGAGGATGGTGGCTACACCTTC. Its protein product is CASSPEDGGYTF. The V and J genes are TRBV18 and TRBJ1-2; D is unresolved. The CDR3 has 12 amino acids. Germline V gene data show CDR1 as KGHSH and CDR2 as LQKENI. V lost 3 bases and J lost 7, with 9 bases in between.

V usage is TRBV5-1 and J usage is TRBJ2-3; TRBD2 aligns across 8 bases. The CDR3 runs 16 residues. The junction had 5 bases not matched to a gene; V was cut back by 2 bases and J by 0 bases. Germline lookup yields CDR1 SGHRS and CDR2 YFSETQ. The CDR3 loop is CASSFKLADSTDTQYF. The CDR3 coding sequence is TGCGCCAGCAGCTTTAAACTAGCGGACAGCACAGATACGCAGTATTTT.

Only a few counts were recorded for this clonotype. The V and J genes are TRBV7-9 and TRBJ2-6, with no clear D. The CDR3 covers 15 residues. Trimming pared 6 bases from V and 0 bases from J, leaving 9 bases between. The germline V gene encodes CDR1 SEHNR and CDR2 FQNEAQ (reference sequence). The CDR3 region has the DNA TGTGCCAGCAGTTCTGGGAACTCTGGGGCCAACGTCCTGACTTTC. Its protein product is CASSSGNSGANVLTF.

This clonotype was found a few times. The chain couples TRBV7-3 to TRBJ2-3; D possibly corresponds to TRBD2 (5 bases). The CDR3 runs to 17 residues. Germline CDR1 is SGHTA and CDR2 is FQGTGA. Deletions cut 4 bases from V and 0 bases from J, with 17 bases between. CDR3 loop: CASSSPGGRSSTDTQYF. The CDR3 nucleotides are TGTGCCAGCAGCTCCCCCGGCGGGCGTTCTAGCACAGATACGCAGTATTTT.

The rearrangement joins TRBV7-9 to TRBJ2-2; 7 nucleotides agree with TRBD1. V was pared by 3 bases and J by 6 bases, with 16 bases of the junction left unmatched. CDR1 is SEHNR, CDR2 FQNEAQ, per germline (reference sequence). There are 18 residues in the CDR3. The CDR3 spells CASSFHRGEAGLAGELFF. Here the CDR3 DNA reads TGTGCCAGCAGCTTCCACAGGGGAGAGGCTGGTCTAGCCGGGGAGCTGTTTTTT. The complete variable domain, with remaining parts taken from reference TRBV7-9 and TRBJ2-2, reads DTGVSQNPRHKITKRGQNVTFRCDPISEHNRLYWYRQTLGQGPEFLTYFQNEAQLEKSRLLSDRFSAERPKGSFSTLEIQRTEQGDSAMYLCASSFHRGEAGLAGELFFGEGSRLTVL.

This clonotype came up a few times. This chain links TRBV5-1 with TRBJ2-1; TRBD2 might be the D (6 bases). The CDR3 totals 14 residues. The germline V gene encodes CDR1 SGHRS and CDR2 YFSETQ. V lost 4 bases to trimming and J lost 7 bases, with 15 bases between them. The CDR3 DNA is TGCGCCAGCAGCCTCATAGGGAGCGGGAATGAGCAGTTCTTC. It specifies CASSLIGSGNEQFF.

This clonotype was seen a few times. The V gene is TRBV7-8, the J gene TRBJ2-5, with D possibly matching TRBD2 (6 bases). CDR1 SGHVS and CDR2 FQNEAQ come from the germline V gene. V shed 0 bases and J shed 4 bases, with 12 bases lying between them. This CDR3 contains 15 residues. The CDR3 loop is CASSLAAGFRETQYF. The CDR3 DNA reads TGTGCCAGCAGCTTAGCGGCGGGATTCAGAGAGACCCAGTACTTC.

The sample holds a few counts of this clonotype. The chain carries TRBV7-8 and TRBJ2-3, with 9 bases fitting TRBD2. The CDR3 contains 16 residues. The germline V gene encodes CDR1 SGHVS and CDR2 FQNEAQ. Trimming removed 7 bases from V and 0 bases from J; junction bases left unmatched: 8. CDR3 DNA sequence: TGTGCCAGCATTAAGGGGCTAGCGGGGAGCACAGATACGCAGTATTTT. It codes for CASIKGLAGSTDTQYF. Variable domain in full (rest from reference TRBV7-8 and TRBJ2-3): GAGVSQSPRYKVAKRGQDVALRCDPISGHVSLFWYQQALGQGPEFLTYFQNEAQLDKSGLPSDRFFAERPEGSVSTLKIQRTQQEDSAVYLCASIKGLAGSTDTQYFGPGTRLTVL.

The chain joins TRBV28 to TRBJ2-2; D perhaps matches TRBD1 (5 bases). This CDR3 comprises 15 residues. V was shortened by 6 bases and J by 4 bases, with 15 bases between the two germline ends. Germline V lookup: CDR1 MDHEN, CDR2 SYDVKM. The CDR3: CASSNPRTGTGELFF. As DNA, the CDR3 is TGTGCCAGCAGCAACCCGCGAACAGGCACCGGGGAGCTGTTTTTT.

The rearrangement joins TRBV3-1 to TRBJ1-1; 10 nucleotides line up with TRBD1. This CDR3 contains 16 residues. J was trimmed by 5 bases and V by 1 base; bases with no gene match: 7. Germline V gene lookup returns CDR1 LGHDT and CDR2 YNNKEL (reference sequence). In DNA form, the CDR3 reads TGTGCCAGCAGCCAAGTCCCGACAGGGGGCTTGACTGAAGCTTTCTTT. Translation gives CASSQVPTGGLTEAFF.

This clonotype was counted only a few times. The chain combines TRBV29-1 with TRBJ1-2; D gene unclear. CDR1 SQVTM and CDR2 ANQGSEA come from the germline V gene. Trimming removed 8 bases from V and 4 bases from J, with 17 bases in between. The CDR3 runs to 13 residues. The CDR3 is CSIYIGFGYGYTF. The CDR3 DNA follows: TGCAGCATCTATATAGGGTTCGGCTATGGCTACACCTTC.

A few counts support this clonotype. The chain recombines TRBV20-1 with TRBJ2-2; 15 bases are a match to TRBD2. The CDR3 runs 16 residues. CDR1 DFQATT and CDR2 SNEGSKA come from the germline V gene (reference sequence). The ends lost 6 bases at V and 5 bases at J; junction bases unmatched: 7. The CDR3 here is CSAGLAGGHGTGELFF. The CDR3 coding sequence is TGCAGTGCCGGACTAGCGGGGGGGCATGGAACCGGGGAGCTGTTTTTT.

This chain links TRBV6-1 with TRBJ2-7; 7 positions match TRBD1. CDR3 size: 15 residues. Germline CDR1 reads MNHNS; CDR2 reads SASEGT. The junction had 4 bases not matched to a gene; V was cut back by 2 bases and J by 0 bases. The CDR3 spells CASSEWDRTSYEQYF. The DNA of the CDR3 is TGTGCCAGCAGTGAATGGGACAGAACCTCCTACGAGCAGTACTTC.

Only a few counts were recorded for this clonotype. The chain combines TRBV20-1 with TRBJ1-5; 10 nucleotides line up with TRBD1. The CDR3 is 14 amino acids. Looked up from germline, CDR1 is DFQATT and CDR2 is SNEGSKA (reference sequence). Germline trimming cut 6 bases from V and 1 base from J; bases unmatched to any gene: 3. CDR3 in DNA: TGCAGTGCCCTGGACAGGGGGAGCAATCAGCCCCAGCATTTT. This encodes CSALDRGSNQPQHF.

The chain recombines TRBV6-5 with TRBJ2-1; D is unresolved. The CDR3 totals 14 residues. Germline V gives CDR1 MNHEY, CDR2 SVGAGI. V lost 8 bases, J lost 8 bases, and 19 bases lay in between. This chain's CDR3 is CASRASLGEHEQFF. In nucleotides, the CDR3 is TGTGCCAGCCGGGCCTCGCTTGGTGAGCATGAGCAGTTCTTC.

The table lists this clonotype with a few counts. The V and J genes are TRBV5-1 and TRBJ1-2, with D perhaps TRBD1 (5 bases). This CDR3 spans 14 amino acids. Between the trimmed V and J ends, which lost 4 bases and 1 base, there was a span of 11 bases. CDR1 is SGHRS, CDR2 YFSETQ, per germline. CDR3 residues: CASSAGVNNYGYTF. The CDR3 bases are TGCGCCAGCAGCGCGGGGGTCAATAACTATGGCTACACCTTC.

This chain joins TRBV15 and TRBJ2-1; 12 bases fit TRBD2. In germline, CDR1 is LNHNV, CDR2 YYDKDF (reference sequence). The CDR3 contains 16 residues. The ends lost 6 bases at V and 7 bases at J; junction bases unmatched: 10. CDR3 protein: CATSRLTSGGKNEQFF. CDR3 nucleotides: TGTGCCACCAGTCGGCTTACTAGCGGGGGGAAGAATGAGCAGTTCTTC.